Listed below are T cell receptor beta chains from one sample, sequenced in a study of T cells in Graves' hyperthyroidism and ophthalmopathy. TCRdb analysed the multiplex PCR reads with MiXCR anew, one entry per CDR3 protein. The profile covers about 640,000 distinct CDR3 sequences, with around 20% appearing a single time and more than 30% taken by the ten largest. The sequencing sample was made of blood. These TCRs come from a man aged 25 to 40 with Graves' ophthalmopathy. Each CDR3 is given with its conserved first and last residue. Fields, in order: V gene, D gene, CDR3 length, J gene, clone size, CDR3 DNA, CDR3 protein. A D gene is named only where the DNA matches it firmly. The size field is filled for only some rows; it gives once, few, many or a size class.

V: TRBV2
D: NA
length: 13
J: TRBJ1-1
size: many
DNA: TGTGCCAGCAGTCCACAGGGCGTGACTGAAGCTTTCTTT
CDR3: CASSPQGVTEAFF

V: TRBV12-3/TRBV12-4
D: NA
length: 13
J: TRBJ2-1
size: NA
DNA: TGTGCCAGCAGCGTGGGCACAGGACTTGAGCAGTTCTTC
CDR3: CASSVGTGLEQFF

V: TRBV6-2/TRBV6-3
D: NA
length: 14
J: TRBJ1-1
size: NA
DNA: TGTGCCAGCAGCTACACTGGGGGGAGGACTGAAGCTTTCTTT
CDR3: CASSYTGGRTEAFF

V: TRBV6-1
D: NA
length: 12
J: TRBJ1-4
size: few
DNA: TGTGCCAGCAGTGCCGACGGGGAAAAACTGTTTTTT
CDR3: CASSADGEKLFF

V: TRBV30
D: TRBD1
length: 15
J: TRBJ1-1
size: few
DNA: TGTGCCTGGAGCTCCTTGACAGGGTGGAATGTTGAAGCTTTCTTT
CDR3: CAWSSLTGWNVEAFF

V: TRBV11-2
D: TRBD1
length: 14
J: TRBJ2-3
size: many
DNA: TGTGCCAGCAGCTTATTTCAGGGGGCGGATACGCAGTATTTT
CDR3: CASSLFQGADTQYF

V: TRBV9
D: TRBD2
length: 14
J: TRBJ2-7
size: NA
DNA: TGTGCCAGCAGCGTTGGACTAGCCCAATACGAGCAGTACTTC
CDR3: CASSVGLAQYEQYF

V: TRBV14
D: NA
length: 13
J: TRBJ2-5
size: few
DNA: TGTGCCAGCAGCCAAGAACACCAAGAGACCCAGTACTTC
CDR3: CASSQEHQETQYF

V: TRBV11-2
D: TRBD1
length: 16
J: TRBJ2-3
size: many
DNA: TGTGCCAGCAGCTTTTTACAGGGGGCTGTAACAGATACGCAGTATTTT
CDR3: CASSFLQGAVTDTQYF

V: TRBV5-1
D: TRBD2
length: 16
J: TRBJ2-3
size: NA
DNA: TGCGCCAGCAGCGAAAGACTAGCGGGAGTCCCAGATACGCAGTATTTT
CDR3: CASSERLAGVPDTQYF

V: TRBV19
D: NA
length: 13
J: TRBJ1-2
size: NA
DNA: TGTGCCAGTAGTATTCGGCCAGGGTATGGCTACACCTTC
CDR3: CASSIRPGYGYTF

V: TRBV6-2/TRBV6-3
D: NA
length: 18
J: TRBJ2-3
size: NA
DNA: TGTGCCAGCAGCCCATTAGGTCGGACGAGAACTTACACAGATACGCAGTATTTT
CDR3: CASSPLGRTRTYTDTQYF

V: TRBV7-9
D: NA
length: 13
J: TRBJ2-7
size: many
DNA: TGTGCCAGCAGCTTAGAGGGAGACTACGAGCAGTACTTC
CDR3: CASSLEGDYEQYF

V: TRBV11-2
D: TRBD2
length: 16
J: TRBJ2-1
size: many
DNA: TGTGCCAGCAGCTTGGGACTAGCGTTAACCTACAATGAGCAGTTCTTC
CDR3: CASSLGLALTYNEQFF

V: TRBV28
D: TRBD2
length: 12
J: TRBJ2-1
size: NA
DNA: TGTGCCGCTTCGCGGGGGTACGTTGAGCAGTTCTTC
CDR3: CAASRGYVEQFF

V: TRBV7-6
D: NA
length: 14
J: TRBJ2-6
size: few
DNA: TGTGCCAGCAGCCCGGTACCGGGGGCCAACGTCCTGACTTTC
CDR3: CASSPVPGANVLTF

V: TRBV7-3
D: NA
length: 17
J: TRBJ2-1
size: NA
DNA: TGTGCCAGCAGCCCTCGGGGTCTCAACAACCCCCCGAATGAGCAGTTCTTC
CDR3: CASSPRGLNNPPNEQFF

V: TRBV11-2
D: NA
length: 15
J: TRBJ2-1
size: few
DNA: TGTGCCAGCAGCTTCCGAGCCGCAGTATACAATGAGCAGTTCTTC
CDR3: CASSFRAAVYNEQFF

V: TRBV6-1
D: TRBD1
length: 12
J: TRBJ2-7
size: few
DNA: TGTGCCAGCAGTCCCACAGGGGCCGAGCAGTACTTC
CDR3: CASSPTGAEQYF

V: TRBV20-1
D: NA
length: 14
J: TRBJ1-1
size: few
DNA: TGCAGTGCCCCCCATTTAGGCCGGAACACTGAAGCTTTCTTT
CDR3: CSAPHLGRNTEAFF

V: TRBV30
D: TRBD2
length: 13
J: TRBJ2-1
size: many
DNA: TGTGCCTGGCGGACTAGCGGGATTAATGAGCAGTTCTTC
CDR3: CAWRTSGINEQFF

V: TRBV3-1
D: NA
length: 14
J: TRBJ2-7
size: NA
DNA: TGTGCCAGCAGCCAAAGACAGAGCTCCTACGAGCAGTACTTC
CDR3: CASSQRQSSYEQYF

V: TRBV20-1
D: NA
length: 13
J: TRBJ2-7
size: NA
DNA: TGCAGTGCTAGAGACCAGACAATCTACGAGCAGTACTTC
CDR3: CSARDQTIYEQYF

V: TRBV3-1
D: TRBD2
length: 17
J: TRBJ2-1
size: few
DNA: TGTGCCAGCAGCCAAGAGAAACTAGCGGGAGGGTACAATGAGCAGTTCTTC
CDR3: CASSQEKLAGGYNEQFF

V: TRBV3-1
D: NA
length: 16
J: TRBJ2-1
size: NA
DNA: TGTGCCAGCAGCCAAGGGCGGAGTTACGGGAATGGGGAGCAGTTCTTC
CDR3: CASSQGRSYGNGEQFF

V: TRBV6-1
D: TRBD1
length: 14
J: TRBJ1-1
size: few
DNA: TGTGCCAGCAGGAATCAGGGGGCGAGTACTGAAGCTTTCTTT
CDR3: CASRNQGASTEAFF

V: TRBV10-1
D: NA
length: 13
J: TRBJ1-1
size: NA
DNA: TGCGCCAGCAGGGGACGGATGAACACTGAAGCTTCCTTT
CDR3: CASRGRMNTEASF

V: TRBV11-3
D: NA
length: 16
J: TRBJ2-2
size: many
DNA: TGTGCCAACAGCTTAGGGGCAGGGTGGAACACCGGGGAGCTGTTTTTT
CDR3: CANSLGAGWNTGELFF

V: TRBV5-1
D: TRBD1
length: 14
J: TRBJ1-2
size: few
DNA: TGCGCCAGCAGCTTACAGGGGGCTTCTAATGGCTACACCTTC
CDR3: CASSLQGASNGYTF

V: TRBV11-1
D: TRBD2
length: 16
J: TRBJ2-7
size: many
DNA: TGTGCCAGCAGCTTCCCACCCGGGACTATCTCCTACGAGCAGTACTTC
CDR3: CASSFPPGTISYEQYF

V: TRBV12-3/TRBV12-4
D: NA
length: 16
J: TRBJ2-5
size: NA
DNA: TGTGCCAGCAGCCAAGAGAGTTTTGGCCCCCGAGAGACCCAGTACTTC
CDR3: CASSQESFGPRETQYF

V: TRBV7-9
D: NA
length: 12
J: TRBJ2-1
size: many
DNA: TGTGCCAGCAGCTTTCTGGTAGGCGAGCAGTTCTTC
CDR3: CASSFLVGEQFF

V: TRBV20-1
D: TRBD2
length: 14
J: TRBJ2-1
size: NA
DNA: TGCAGTGCAACCGGGACTAGCTCCTACAATGAGCAGTTCTTC
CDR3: CSATGTSSYNEQFF

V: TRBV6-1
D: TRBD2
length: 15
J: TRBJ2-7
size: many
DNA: TGTGCCAGCAGGGGTGGCGGGAGTCTGACCTACGAGCAGTACTTC
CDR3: CASRGGGSLTYEQYF

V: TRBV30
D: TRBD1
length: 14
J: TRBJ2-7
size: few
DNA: TGTGCCTGGAGTGACCCTACAGGGGCGTACGAGCAGTACTTC
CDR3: CAWSDPTGAYEQYF

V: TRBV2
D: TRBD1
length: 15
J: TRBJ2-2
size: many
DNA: TGTGCCAGCAGGGGGACAGGGGGAAACACCGGGGAGCTGTTTTTT
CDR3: CASRGTGGNTGELFF

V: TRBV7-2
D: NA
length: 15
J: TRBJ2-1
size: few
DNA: TGTGCCAGCAGCTTAGTTGTTGGAGGTAGGAATGAGCAGTTCTTC
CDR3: CASSLVVGGRNEQFF

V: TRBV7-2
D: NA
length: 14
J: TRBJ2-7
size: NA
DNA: TGTGCCAGCAGCTTTGCAGAGAGCTCCTACGAGCAGTACTTC
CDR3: CASSFAESSYEQYF

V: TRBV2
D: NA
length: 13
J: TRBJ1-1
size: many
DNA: TGTGCCAGCACTTGGACAGAGAACACTGAAGCTTTCTTT
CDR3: CASTWTENTEAFF

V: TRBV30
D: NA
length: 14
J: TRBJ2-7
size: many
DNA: TGTGCCTGGAGACGCCCTGACCCAGCCTACGAGCAGTACTTC
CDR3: CAWRRPDPAYEQYF

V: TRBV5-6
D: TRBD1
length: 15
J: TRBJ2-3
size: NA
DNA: TGTGCCAGCAGCTTTTACGGGACAGTTCCAGATACGCAGTATTTT
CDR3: CASSFYGTVPDTQYF

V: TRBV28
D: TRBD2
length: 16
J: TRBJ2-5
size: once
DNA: TGTGCCAGCAGTTTACGCGTCGTAGCGGGCCAAGAGACCCAGTACTTC
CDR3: CASSLRVVAGQETQYF

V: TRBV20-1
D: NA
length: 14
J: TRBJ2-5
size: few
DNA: TGCAGTGCCCTACATTCGGGCAGCCAAGAGACCCAGTACTTC
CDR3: CSALHSGSQETQYF

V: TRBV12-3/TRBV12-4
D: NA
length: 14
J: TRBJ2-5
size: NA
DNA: TGTGCCAGCAGTTCTCTCGGGGGTCTAGAGACCCAGTACTTC
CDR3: CASSSLGGLETQYF

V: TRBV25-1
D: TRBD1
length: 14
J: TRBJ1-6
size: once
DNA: TGTGCCAGCAGCCCGGACAGGGGACGTTCACCCCTCCACTTT
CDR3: CASSPDRGRSPLHF

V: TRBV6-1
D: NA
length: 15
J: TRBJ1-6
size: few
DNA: TGTGCCAGCAGCTCCCTCGACAGCCCCATATCACCCCTCCACTTT
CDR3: CASSSLDSPISPLHF

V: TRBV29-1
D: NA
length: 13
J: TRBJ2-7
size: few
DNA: TGCAGCGTTGCAGGGAAGGACCACGGAGGGCAGTACTTC
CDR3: CSVAGKDHGGQYF

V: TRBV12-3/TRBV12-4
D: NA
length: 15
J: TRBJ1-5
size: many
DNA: TGTGCCAGCAGTCCTCAACAGGGTCTGGATCAGCCCCAGCATTTT
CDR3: CASSPQQGLDQPQHF

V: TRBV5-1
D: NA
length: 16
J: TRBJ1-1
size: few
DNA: TGCGCCAGCAGCTCCAGGGTCGGCGGCCTGGGGACTGAAGCTTTCTTT
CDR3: CASSSRVGGLGTEAFF

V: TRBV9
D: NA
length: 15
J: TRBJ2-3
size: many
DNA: TGTGCCAGCAGCGTAGGTGGTAGCGGCACAGATACGCAGTATTTT
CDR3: CASSVGGSGTDTQYF

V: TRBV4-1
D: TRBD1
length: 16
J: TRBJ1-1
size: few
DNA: TGCGCCAGCAGCACCCCCGGGACAGGGGGTACCCCTGAAGCTTTCTTT
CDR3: CASSTPGTGGTPEAFF

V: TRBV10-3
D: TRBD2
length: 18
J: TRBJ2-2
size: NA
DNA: TGTGCCATCAGTGAGCCCCTTTCCGGGACTAAGAACACCGGGGAGCTGTTTTTT
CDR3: CAISEPLSGTKNTGELFF

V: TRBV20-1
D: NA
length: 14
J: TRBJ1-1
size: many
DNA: TGCAGTGCTAGAGTGGGCAGGGGGAACACTGAAGCTTTCTTT
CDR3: CSARVGRGNTEAFF

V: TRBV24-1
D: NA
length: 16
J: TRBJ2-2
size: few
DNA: TGTGCCACCAGTGCCGCCGGGACAATTTCGGCCGGGGAGCTGTTTTTT
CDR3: CATSAAGTISAGELFF

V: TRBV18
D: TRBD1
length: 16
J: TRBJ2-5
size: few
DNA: TGTGCCAGCTCAACAACCGGGACAGGGTACCAAGAGACCCAGTACTTC
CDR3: CASSTTGTGYQETQYF

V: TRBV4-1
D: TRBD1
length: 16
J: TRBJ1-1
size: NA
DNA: TGCGCCAGCAGCCAGAGAGGGACAGACATGAACACTGAAGCTTTCTTT
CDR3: CASSQRGTDMNTEAFF

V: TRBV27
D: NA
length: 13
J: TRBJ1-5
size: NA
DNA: TGTGCCAGCAGTTTATATCCCGCCCAGCCCCAGCATTTT
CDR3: CASSLYPAQPQHF

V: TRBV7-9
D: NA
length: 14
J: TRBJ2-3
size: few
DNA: TGTGCCAGCAGCTCGTCGGCTGGCACAGATACGCAGTATTTT
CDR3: CASSSSAGTDTQYF

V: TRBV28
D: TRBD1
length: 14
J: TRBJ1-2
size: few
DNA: TGTGCCAGCAGTGGCGGGACAGATAACTATGGCTACACCTTC
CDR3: CASSGGTDNYGYTF

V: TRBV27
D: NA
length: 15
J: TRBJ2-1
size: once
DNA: TGTGCCAGCAGTTCTTCCGGGACTGCCACGGGTGAGCAGTTCTTC
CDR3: CASSSSGTATGEQFF